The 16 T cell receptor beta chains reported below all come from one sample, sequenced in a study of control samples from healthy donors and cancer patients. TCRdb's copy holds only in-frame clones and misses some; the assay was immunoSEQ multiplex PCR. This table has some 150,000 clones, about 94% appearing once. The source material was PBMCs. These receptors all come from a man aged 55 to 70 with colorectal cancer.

The CDR3 DNA is TGTGCCAGCAGCTTAGAACAGGGCGGCTACACCTTC. Translation gives CASSLEQGGYTF. The chain combines TRBV7-2 with TRBJ1-2, with D possibly TRBD1 on 6 matching bases. This CDR3 has 12 amino acids. Germline loops: CDR1 SGHTA, CDR2 FQGNSA. The ends were cut back, 1 base at V and 8 bases at J, with 8 bases in the middle.

The chain's CDR3 is CASSGHTDTQYF. In DNA, the CDR3 is TGTGCCAGCAGCGGACACACAGATACGCAGTATTTT. The gene calls are TRBV6-6 and TRBJ2-3; a weak D match, TRBD1 (5 bases). There are 12 residues in the CDR3. The V gene's germline CDR1 is MNHNY and CDR2 SVGAGI (reference sequence). V was trimmed by 6 bases and J by 2 bases, leaving 6 bases between them.

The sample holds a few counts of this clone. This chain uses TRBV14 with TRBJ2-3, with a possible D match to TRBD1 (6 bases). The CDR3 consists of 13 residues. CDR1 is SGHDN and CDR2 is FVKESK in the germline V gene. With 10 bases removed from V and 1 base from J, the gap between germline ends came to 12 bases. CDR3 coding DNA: TGTGCCACCGGGGACACGCGCACAGATACGCAGTATTTT. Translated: CATGDTRTDTQYF.

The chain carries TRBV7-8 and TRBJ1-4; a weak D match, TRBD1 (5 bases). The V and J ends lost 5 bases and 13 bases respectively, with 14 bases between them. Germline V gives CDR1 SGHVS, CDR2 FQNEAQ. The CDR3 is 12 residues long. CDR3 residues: CASSHPVGGLFF. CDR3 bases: TGTGCCAGCAGCCATCCAGTTGGGGGACTGTTTTTT. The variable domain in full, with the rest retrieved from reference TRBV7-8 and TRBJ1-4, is GAGVSQSPRYKVAKRGQDVALRCDPISGHVSLFWYQQALGQGPEFLTYFQNEAQLDKSGLPSDRFFAERPEGSVSTLKIQRTQQEDSAVYLCASSHPVGGLFFGSGTQLSVL.

The CDR3 spells CASSRGPLGNQPQHF. Here the CDR3 DNA reads TGTGCCAGCAGCCGGGGGCCTCTTGGGAATCAGCCCCAGCATTTT. The chain uses TRBV7-2 and TRBJ1-5, with D possibly being TRBD1 (6 bases). The CDR3 runs 15 residues. Trimming removed 5 bases at V and 4 bases at J, with 15 bases between. From germline, CDR1 is SGHTA and CDR2 FQGNSA.

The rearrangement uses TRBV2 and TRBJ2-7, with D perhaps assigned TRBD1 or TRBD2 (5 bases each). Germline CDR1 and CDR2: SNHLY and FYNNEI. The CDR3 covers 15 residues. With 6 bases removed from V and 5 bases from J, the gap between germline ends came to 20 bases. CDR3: CASRYGAQTGHEQYF. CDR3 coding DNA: TGTGCCAGCAGGTACGGGGCTCAAACGGGCCACGAGCAGTACTTC.

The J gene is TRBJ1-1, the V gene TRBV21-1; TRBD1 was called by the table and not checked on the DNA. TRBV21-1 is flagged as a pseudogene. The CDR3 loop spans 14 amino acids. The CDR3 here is CASRTADMNTEAFF. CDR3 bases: TGTGCCAGCCGGACAGCAGACATGAACACTGAAGCTTTCTTT.

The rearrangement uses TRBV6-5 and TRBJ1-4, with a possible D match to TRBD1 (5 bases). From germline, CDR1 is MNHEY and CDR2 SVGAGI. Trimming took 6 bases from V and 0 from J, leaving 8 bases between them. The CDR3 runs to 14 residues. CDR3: CASSDSATNEKLFF. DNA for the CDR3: TGTGCCAGCAGCGACAGTGCAACTAATGAAAAACTGTTTTTT.

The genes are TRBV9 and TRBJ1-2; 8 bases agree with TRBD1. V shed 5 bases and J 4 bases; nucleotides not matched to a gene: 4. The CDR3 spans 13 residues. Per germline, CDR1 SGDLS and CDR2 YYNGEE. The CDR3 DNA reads TGTGCCAGCAGGGGACAGGCGACCTATGGCTACACCTTC. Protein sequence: CASRGQATYGYTF.

CDR3 sequence (DNA): TGCAGCGTTGCCCTAGCCGGGACAATTTATGGCTACACCTTC. It is translated as CSVALAGTIYGYTF. This chain joins TRBV29-1 and TRBJ1-2; possible D gene TRBD1, 6 bases. Germline V CDR1 and CDR2: SQVTM, ANQGSEA. The CDR3 contains 14 residues. V lost 4 bases, J lost 5 bases, and 17 bases lay in between.

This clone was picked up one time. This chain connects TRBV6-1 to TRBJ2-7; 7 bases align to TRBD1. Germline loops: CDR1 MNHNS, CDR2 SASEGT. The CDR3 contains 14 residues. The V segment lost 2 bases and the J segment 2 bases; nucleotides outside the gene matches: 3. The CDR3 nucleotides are TGTGCCAGCAGTGAAAGGGGGCCGACCTACGAGCAGTACTTC. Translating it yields CASSERGPTYEQYF.

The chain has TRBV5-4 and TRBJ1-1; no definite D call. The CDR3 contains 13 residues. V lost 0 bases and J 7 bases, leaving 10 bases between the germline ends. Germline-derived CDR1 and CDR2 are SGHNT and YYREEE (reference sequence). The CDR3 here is CASSLGGSGEAFF. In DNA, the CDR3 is TGTGCCAGCAGCTTGGGGGGTTCGGGTGAAGCTTTCTTT.

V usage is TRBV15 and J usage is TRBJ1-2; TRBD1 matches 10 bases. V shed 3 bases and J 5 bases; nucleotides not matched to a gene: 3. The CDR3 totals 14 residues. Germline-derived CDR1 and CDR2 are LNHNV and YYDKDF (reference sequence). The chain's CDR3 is CATSRAGQGYGYTF. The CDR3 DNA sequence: TGTGCCACCAGCAGGGCGGGACAGGGGTATGGCTACACCTTC.

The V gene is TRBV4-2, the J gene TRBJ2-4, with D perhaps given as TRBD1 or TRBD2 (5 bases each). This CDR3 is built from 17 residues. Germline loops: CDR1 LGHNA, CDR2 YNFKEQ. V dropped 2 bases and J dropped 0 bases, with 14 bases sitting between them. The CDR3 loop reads CASSQPLGTVAKNIQYF. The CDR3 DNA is TGTGCCAGCAGCCAACCTCTTGGGACGGTAGCCAAAAACATTCAGTACTTC.

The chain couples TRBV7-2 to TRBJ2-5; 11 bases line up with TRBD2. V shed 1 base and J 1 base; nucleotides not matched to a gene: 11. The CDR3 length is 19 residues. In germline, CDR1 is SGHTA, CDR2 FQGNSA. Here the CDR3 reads CASSLVAVIAGGPQETQYF. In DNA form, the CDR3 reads TGTGCCAGCAGCTTAGTCGCCGTCATAGCGGGGGGGCCCCAAGAGACCCAGTACTTC.

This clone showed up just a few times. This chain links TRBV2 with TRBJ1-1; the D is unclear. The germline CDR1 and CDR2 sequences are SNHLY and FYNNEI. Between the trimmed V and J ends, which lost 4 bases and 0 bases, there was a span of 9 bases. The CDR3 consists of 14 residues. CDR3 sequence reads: CASSAAQLNTEAFF. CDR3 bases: TGTGCCAGCAGTGCCGCCCAGCTGAACACTGAAGCTTTCTTT.